This T cell receptor (beta chain) was sequenced in a study of blood T cell repertoires in COVID-19. The wider study: PBMCs, B-cell-depleted T cells, or T cells were the source of the cDNA or gDNA that made up the material.

After removal of 1 base from V and 7 bases from J, the junction contained 6 bases not matched to a gene. Per the germline V gene, CDR1 is LNHDA and CDR2 is SQIVND (reference sequence). CDR3 length equals 15 residues. Authors' data handling: Researchers report that nucleated cell counts were estimated from reference gene primer amplification. Libraries were prepared by immunoSEQ multiplex PCR; TCRdb keeps only in-frame clonotypes and omits some of them. That table supplies the V and J calls and clone size; D and trimming were determined from the DNA. There are over 45,000 clones in the sample; about 92% occur only once, and 25% to 35% lies in the top ten.

The rearrangement joins TRBV19 to TRBJ1-5, with 8 positions matching TRBD1. Material for sequencing was peripheral blood. The sequence derives from a woman older than 75 with acute or convalescent COVID-19. The CDR3 DNA is TGTGCCAGTAGTATAGTTGGACAGGGTGGCCAGCCCCAGCATTTT. Its translation is CASSIVGQGGQPQHF.